This T cell receptor (beta chain) was identified during a study of PD-1 blockade in classical Hodgkin lymphoma (dated by TCRdb to about 2020). Regarding the research as a whole: Nivolumab dosing was 3 mg/kg intravenously every 2 weeks, continuing until either disease progression or unacceptable toxicity. To define a peripheral blood immune signature of response to PD-1 blockade in classical Hodgkin lymphoma, the study combined TCR beta sequencing with CyTOF. Study-wide conclusions, independent of this receptor: Patients starting nivolumab less than 1 year after ASCT had lower diversity and were excluded from later analyses to avoid confounding by immune reconstitution. By C4D1, a significant rise was seen in CD4+ TCR diversity but not in CD8+ TCR diversity (p=0.0027 vs p=0.16), and the rise was most apparent among complete responders (p=0.02). Trial patients with a complete response had baseline diversity similar to that of newly diagnosed patients, while partial responders and progressors had significantly lower diversity. Only a single clinical trial cohort was studied, and what caused the repertoire differences, possibly disease activity or prior therapy, remained undefined. Baseline TCR diversity was reported to be lower in newly diagnosed patients than in healthy donors and to be lower still in relapsed/refractory patients.

The CDR3 starts with the cysteine, ends with the phenylalanine, and has 12 residues. The retained sequence is limited to the CDR3, 36 bases, with the frame set at the first base. Comments on this clone: No cognate antigen has been identified for it. At one boundary the junction diverges from the germline segment, which might be a read error.

The Qiagen DNeasy kit was used to extract genomic DNA from unsorted PBMCs and from the negatively selected CD4+ and CD8+ fractions. Using primers that anneal to V and J segments, immunoSEQ multiplex PCR amplified the TCR beta CDR3 regions. Amplification bias was minimized using a synthetic immune receptor repertoire, and residual bias was removed computationally after sequencing. On the study's bioinformatics: Custom Python scripts were used to quantify repertoire diversity as the Shannon entropy index. The unsorted, CD4+ and CD8+ repertoires were each analyzed separately, with the exception of combined analyses, where CD4+ and CD8+ sequences were merged in silico. Clonal expansion was defined as at least a 2-fold frequency increase after treatment relative to C1D1, with a pseudocount of 0.5 for undetected baseline clones. Singleton clones were defined as clones with 0 or 1 copy at C1D1, and non-singleton clones were defined as clones with 2 or more copies. Clones expanded in unsorted samples were assigned a CD4+, CD8+ or unknown annotation through matching of protein sequences in sorted samples from the same patient. Diversity changes from C1D1 to C4D1 were tested in paired samples using Wilcoxon tests. The clones in this table, taken by TCRdb from immuneACCESS, are in-frame only. Not every clone is retained; where verified, under half of the shortfall comes from an unresolved V gene, and the cause of the rest is unknown. The DNA gave D and trimming, while V, J and clone size come from that table. The sample contains under 15,000 clones, around 80% of them found a single time. The top ten constitute approximately 25% of the sample.

The time point label on this specimen signifies: cycle 1 day 1 (C1D1), immediately before nivolumab initiation. All trial patients had relapsed after autologous stem cell transplantation, with cohorts A, B and C differing in prior brentuximab vedotin exposure. The trial cohort comprised 56 patients with relapsed/refractory classical Hodgkin lymphoma whose best overall responses were complete response, partial response or progressive disease. Single-agent nivolumab was administered to trial patients in the multi-cohort phase II CheckMate 205 trial. An independent review committee assessed best overall response using the 2007 International Working Group response criteria. Trial PBMCs were collected immediately before nivolumab initiation (C1D1) and during therapy at cycle 2 day 1 and cycle 4 day 1. Peripheral blood was collected in 8 mL Vacutainer Cell Preparation Tubes, from which PBMCs were isolated by centrifugation and then cryopreserved.

The chain joins TRBV6-7 to TRBJ2-2, and TRBD2 matches 7 of the central bases. TRBV6-7 is assigned to the ORF class and has an uncertain function. This TCR came from a human donor with classical Hodgkin lymphoma. This specimen consisted of peripheral blood mononuclear cells (PBMCs), obtained at baseline. The encoded CDR3 is CASSRAERGAVF. The sequenced DNA: TGTGCCAGCAGCCGGGCGGAGCGGGGAGCTGTTTTT.